The 22 T cell receptor beta chains listed next were all sequenced from one sample in a study of blood T cell repertoires in COVID-19. Clones were read by immunoSEQ multiplex PCR, and TCRdb kept only the in-frame ones, dropping some. This sample has roughly 330,000 clones, with around 89% found just once. The sequencing sample was made of peripheral blood. These receptors originate from a woman in her forties or fifties with active or convalescent COVID-19.

This chain connects TRBV7-2 to TRBJ1-2; 9 bases agree with TRBD1. Germline V gene lookup returns CDR1 SGHTA and CDR2 FQGNSA. This CDR3 is built from 14 residues. The V gene end was trimmed by 1 base and the J gene end by 7 bases; junction bases not matched to a gene: 4. Written as DNA, the CDR3 is TGTGCCAGCAGCTTAGGACAGGGGGTGTTTGGCTACACCTTC. Protein sequence: CASSLGQGVFGYTF.

The genes are TRBV6-4 and TRBJ2-7, with TRBD2 matching 10 bases. CDR3 length: 14 residues. CDR1 MRHNA and CDR2 SNTAGT come from the germline V gene. V was clipped by 8 bases and J by 5 bases; unmatched bases: 9. The CDR3 coding sequence is TGTGCCAGCTCCGTCTCTAGCGGGAGCGACGAGCAGTACTTC. Translating gives CASSVSSGSDEQYF.

The J gene is TRBJ2-7, the V gene TRBV28; D gene ambiguous. The CDR3 extends over 14 amino acids. Between the trimmed V and J ends, which lost 2 bases and 0 bases, there was a span of 8 bases. The germline V gene encodes CDR1 MDHEN and CDR2 SYDVKM. For the CDR3, the DNA is TGTGCCAGCAGTTTACACAGTAGCTCCTACGAGCAGTACTTC. It translates to CASSLHSSSYEQYF.

The V call is TRBV7-2, the J call TRBJ2-7, with a tentative D call TRBD1 (5 bases). The germline CDR1 and CDR2 sequences are SGHTA and FQGNSA. V lost 5 bases and J 2 bases, leaving 10 bases between the germline ends. The CDR3 loop spans 13 amino acids. CDR3 sequence reads: CASSPGQTYEQYF. The DNA of the CDR3 is TGTGCCAGCAGCCCCGGACAAACCTACGAGCAGTACTTC.

V and J are TRBV18 and TRBJ2-7, with 11 bases identical to TRBD1. CDR1 KGHSH and CDR2 LQKENI come from the germline V gene. V trimming: 4 bases; J trimming: 4 bases; junction bases outside the gene matches: 6. The CDR3 totals 15 residues. CDR3: CASSLTGTGGYEQYF. CDR3 DNA sequence: TGTGCCAGCTCACTAACCGGGACAGGGGGGTACGAGCAGTACTTC.

CDR3 loop: CASAGSGNTIYF. CDR3 coding DNA: TGTGCCAGCGCGGGCTCTGGAAACACCATATATTTT. This sequence joins TRBV2 and TRBJ1-3, with no clear D. Trimming cost V 8 bases and J 0 bases, with 5 bases left between them. CDR1 and CDR2 from the germline V gene are SNHLY and FYNNEI. This CDR3 has 12 amino acids.

The chain employs TRBV3-1 (or the pseudogene TRBV3-2) and TRBJ1-4; perhaps TRBD1 as D (5 bases). The CDR3 has 15 residues. Germline-derived CDR1 and CDR2 are LGHDT and YNNKEL (reference sequence). Trimming pared 2 bases from V and 8 bases from J, leaving 15 bases between. The CDR3, as DNA: TGTGCCAGCAGCCAATGGTACAGGTCGAGGGAAAAACTGTTTTTT. Translation gives CASSQWYRSREKLFF.

This rearrangement joins TRBV2 to TRBJ2-7; the match to TRBD1 covers 8 bases. The CDR3 extends over 13 amino acids. V was pared by 7 bases and J by 6 bases, with 8 bases of the junction left unmatched. CDR1 is SNHLY, CDR2 FYNNEI, per germline. CDR3 residues: CASTGDRSTEQYF. CDR3 bases: TGTGCCAGCACAGGGGACAGGTCTACCGAGCAGTACTTC. Looking up the rest from reference TRBV2 and TRBJ2-7 gives the full variable domain: EPEVTQTPSHQVTQMGQEVILRCVPISNHLYFYWYRQILGQKVEFLVSFYNNEISEKSEIFDDQFSVERPDGSNFTLKIRSTKLEDSAMYFCASTGDRSTEQYFGPGTRLTVT.

This rearrangement joins TRBV3-1 (or the pseudogene TRBV3-2) to TRBJ1-2; 8 nucleotides align to TRBD1. The trim removed 2 bases at V and 6 bases at J, leaving 5 bases unmatched. The CDR3 is 14 residues long. Per the germline V gene, CDR1 is LGHDT and CDR2 is YNNKEL (reference sequence). CDR3 in DNA: TGTGCCAGCAGCCAAAACCGACAGGGGAATGGCTACACCTTC. Its protein is CASSQNRQGNGYTF.

This clone was recorded a few times. This rearrangement joins TRBV4-2 to TRBJ1-4; D not resolved. From germline, CDR1 is LGHNA and CDR2 YNFKEQ. The V end lost 1 base, the J end lost 2 bases, and 11 bases lay between the germline ends. The CDR3 spans 16 residues. CDR3: CASSQVSLGTNEKLFF. CDR3 in DNA: TGTGCCAGCAGCCAAGTTAGCCTTGGCACTAATGAAAAACTGTTTTTT.

The chain joins TRBV24-1 to TRBJ2-1, with 7 bases lining up with TRBD1. Per germline, CDR1 KGHDR and CDR2 SFDVKD. This CDR3 has 16 amino acids. With V trimmed by 4 bases and J by 2 bases, 7 bases remained unmatched. CDR3 DNA sequence: TGTGCCACCAGTGACCTCGGACAGGACCCCTACAATGAGCAGTTCTTC. This codes for CATSDLGQDPYNEQFF.

This chain links TRBV6-5 with TRBJ1-1, with D tentatively TRBD1 (6 bases). V lost 2 bases to trimming and J lost 4 bases, with 11 bases between them. Germline values: CDR1 MNHEY, CDR2 SVGAGI. The CDR3 contains 14 residues. The CDR3 DNA is TGTGCCAGCAGTTACGGGGGCCGAGGCACTGAAGCTTTCTTT. Its translation is CASSYGGRGTEAFF.

The rearrangement links TRBV28 to TRBJ1-2, with 10 bases matching TRBD1. Unmatched junction bases numbered 9, after V lost 6 bases and J lost 8 bases. CDR3 length: 14 residues. CDR1 and CDR2 (germline): MDHEN, SYDVKM. The CDR3 loop reads CASRSGQGIGGYTF. The CDR3, as DNA: TGTGCCAGCAGGTCGGGACAGGGGATCGGGGGCTACACCTTC.

The chain joins TRBV28 to TRBJ1-1; TRBD1 matches at 8 bases. The CDR3 totals 15 residues. V lost 2 bases to trimming and J lost 11 bases; unmatched junction nucleotides: 13. Germline V lookup: CDR1 MDHEN, CDR2 SYDVKM. The CDR3 coding sequence is TGTGCCAGCAGTTTAAGGTCCGCAGGGGGCAGACCCGCTTTCTTT. This translates into CASSLRSAGGRPAFF.

The CDR3, as DNA: TGCGCCAGCAGCCAAGACGGGGGGGCGGGAGGAGCTTTCTTT. It specifies CASSQDGGAGGAFF. The chain employs TRBV4-3 and TRBJ1-1; D might be TRBD1 (6 bases). In germline, CDR1 is LGHNA, CDR2 YSLEER. The CDR3 contains 14 residues. The V gene lost 0 bases and the J gene lost 10 bases, with 15 bases spanning the gap.

The chain carries TRBV9 and TRBJ2-1; TRBD1 agrees at 8 bases. V was pared by 0 bases and J by 12 bases, with 11 bases of the junction left unmatched. Germline lookup yields CDR1 SGDLS and CDR2 YYNGEE. The CDR3 length is 15 residues. This CDR3 reads CASSVAQTGDRGQFF. CDR3 coding DNA: TGTGCCAGCAGCGTAGCTCAGACAGGGGATCGTGGGCAGTTCTTC.

This rearrangement joins TRBV7-9 to TRBJ1-1; weak D call: TRBD1 (5 bases). Germline CDR1 reads SEHNR; CDR2 reads FQNEAQ (reference sequence). The CDR3 extends over 16 amino acids. The germline V and J ends were trimmed by 5 bases and 11 bases, with 27 bases remaining between them. The CDR3 is CASSRGVGSPDLSAFF. The CDR3 DNA follows: TGTGCCAGCAGCCGGGGGGTCGGATCGCCTGATTTGAGCGCTTTCTTT. Full variable domain (missing parts from reference TRBV7-9 and TRBJ1-1): DTGVSQNPRHKITKRGQNVTFRCDPISEHNRLYWYRQTLGQGPEFLTYFQNEAQLEKSRLLSDRFSAERPKGSFSTLEIQRTEQGDSAMYLCASSRGVGSPDLSAFFGQGTRLTVV.

The V call is TRBV11-2, the J call TRBJ2-4; the D gene is possibly TRBD2 (6 bases). V gave up 7 bases and J gave up 8 bases, with 15 bases separating them. Looked up from germline, CDR1 is SGHAT and CDR2 is FQNNGV. The CDR3 is 13 amino acids. The CDR3 DNA follows: TGTGCCAGCAAGGCGGCGGGAACCGACATTCAGTACTTC. It translates to CASKAAGTDIQYF.

The chain has TRBV21-1 and TRBJ1-3; no DNA check was done on the table's D call, TRBD1. TRBV21-1 is classified as a pseudogene. This CDR3 is built from 18 residues. The DNA for the CDR3 is TGTGCCAGCAGCAAAAGCAGGTTTTTTCTCGCAAGCGGAAACACCATATATTTT. Protein: CASSKSRFFLASGNTIYF.

The chain couples TRBV18 to TRBJ2-2; 8 positions match TRBD1. Germline-derived CDR1 and CDR2 are KGHSH and LQKENI. V was clipped by 3 bases and J by 4 bases; unmatched bases: 7. The CDR3 covers 16 residues. As DNA, the CDR3 is TGTGCCAGCTCACCGTCTACAGGGGGAAGCACCGGGGAGCTGTTTTTT. Amino acid sequence: CASSPSTGGSTGELFF.

This sequence joins TRBV6-2 or TRBV6-3 and TRBJ2-7; 9 nucleotides agree with TRBD1. The CDR3 runs to 14 residues. CDR1 and CDR2 (germline): MNHEY, SVGEGT. The J segment lost 9 bases and the V segment lost 2 bases, leaving 8 bases of the junction unmatched. The CDR3 reads CASSYQQGARRQYF. The CDR3 region has the DNA TGTGCCAGCAGTTACCAACAGGGGGCGCGGAGGCAGTACTTC.

V usage is TRBV11-2 and J usage is TRBJ2-2; no clear D gene. The CDR3 extends over 13 amino acids. V was trimmed by 5 bases and J by 5 bases, leaving 9 bases between them. Per germline, CDR1 SGHAT and CDR2 FQNNGV. CDR3 coding DNA: TGTGCCAGCAGCGTAACCGGTACCGGGGAGCTGTTTTTT. This encodes CASSVTGTGELFF.